The rows below give T cell receptor beta chains drawn from one sample of a study of identifying expanded T cells in peripheral blood. The table came from immunoSEQ multiplex PCR; TCRdb's copy has only in-frame clones and leaves some out. The sample carries 75,000 to 90,000 clones, roughly 90% recorded once. Input material: blood. Receptors originate from a person between 18 and 69 years old in good health. Both conserved end residues are part of each CDR3. Only part of the rows carry a size: once, few, many, or a class if the clone is expanded.

V: TRBV7-6; size: .; J: TRBJ2-7; CDR3: CASSLSSTFGYEQYF
V: TRBV14; size: .; J: TRBJ2-5; CDR3: CASSQDRARQETQYF
V: TRBV11-2; size: .; J: TRBJ1-6; CDR3: CASSQQNSYNSPLHF
V: TRBV2; size: once; J: TRBJ1-1; CDR3: CASSKGENTEAFF
V: TRBV30; size: .; J: TRBJ1-5; CDR3: CAWSQDRGPYSNQPQHF
V: TRBV19; size: few; J: TRBJ1-6; CDR3: CASRGQGRSPLHF
V: TRBV7-9; size: .; J: TRBJ1-1; CDR3: CASSNRANTEAFF
V: TRBV2; size: .; J: TRBJ1-2; CDR3: CASRGEGSGYGYTF
V: TRBV15; size: .; J: TRBJ2-3; CDR3: CATSRAGLSTDTQYF
V: TRBV7-9; size: .; J: TRBJ2-1; CDR3: CASSFTRAQNNEQFF
V: TRBV28; size: .; J: TRBJ1-1; CDR3: CASMPPQGVMNTEAFF
V: TRBV14; size: .; J: TRBJ2-3; CDR3: CASSAMPGLESDTQYF
V: TRBV6-4; size: .; J: TRBJ1-2; CDR3: CASSSGTGASDGYTF
V: TRBV4-2; size: .; J: TRBJ1-1; CDR3: CASSLGGGAEAFF
V: TRBV19; size: .; J: TRBJ1-2; CDR3: CATRGQGYYGYTF
V: TRBV27; size: .; J: TRBJ1-5; CDR3: CASSPRGAYSNQPQHF
V: TRBV6-5; size: .; J: TRBJ2-3; CDR3: CASSWTSSLDTQYF
V: TRBV6-5; size: .; J: TRBJ1-1; CDR3: CASSRGGVPEAFF
V: TRBV7-3; size: few; J: TRBJ2-2; CDR3: CASSLLGGNTGELFF
V: TRBV4-3; size: .; J: TRBJ1-1; CDR3: CASSQDFQNTEAFF
V: TRBV9; size: .; J: TRBJ1-2; CDR3: CASSDNRALLDYGYTF
V: TRBV2; size: .; J: TRBJ2-7; CDR3: CASSELGGPLPYEQYF
V: TRBV9; size: .; J: TRBJ2-6; CDR3: CASSVAPPGQGTRSGANVLTF
V: TRBV7-2; size: .; J: TRBJ2-1; CDR3: CASSLARLNEQFF
V: TRBV13; size: once; J: TRBJ2-7; CDR3: CASSLERQSHEQYF
V: TRBV29-1; size: once; J: TRBJ1-3; CDR3: CSVDPRGGLKGNTIYF